These 10 T cell receptor beta chains originate from one sample sequenced in a study of molecular identifiers for immune sequencing clone quantification. TCRdb processed the PCR reads anew with MiXCR; each CDR3 protein has one entry. The table records nearly 650,000 distinct CDR3 sequences, roughly 27% of them present only once. Sample: naive CD8+ T cells from blood, with Jurkat cell RNA spiked in. As to subset: FACS-sorted CD8+CD4-CCR7+CD45RA+ naive T cells. The receptors shown here come from a human donor in good health. Some libraries in this study had Jurkat cell RNA spiked in.

This clonotype was seen more than once but under ten times. This sequence joins TRBV6-6 and TRBJ2-7; 7 positions match TRBD2. CDR1 and CDR2 (germline): MNHNY, SVGAGI (reference sequence). The CDR3 totals 16 residues. Trimming removed 5 bases from V and 4 bases from J; junction bases left unmatched: 14. The chain's CDR3 is CASSGVVAGLRYEQYF. CDR3 nucleotide sequence: TGTGCCAGCAGTGGGGTGGTAGCGGGCCTCCGTTACGAGCAGTACTTC.

About this clonotype itself: A read error is possible here, since a much larger clone lies one base away. V and J are TRBV7-9 and TRBJ2-1; TRBD1 matches 8 bases. Germline assignment: CDR1 SEHNR and CDR2 FQNEAQ (reference sequence). The CDR3 has 17 residues. CDR3 in DNA: TGTGCCGGCAGCCCGGGGACAGGCGCTCCCAACTACAATGAGCAGTTCTTC. Translation: CAGSPGTGAPNYNEQFF.

The rearrangement joins TRBV29-1 to TRBJ2-2; D may be TRBD1 (6 bases). This CDR3 comprises 13 residues. CDR1 is SQVTM, CDR2 ANQGSEA, per germline. CDR3 bases: TGCAGTTCCCGGACAGACAGCACCGGGGAGCTGTTTTTT. Translating it yields CSSRTDSTGELFF.

Points on this clonotype: This may stem from a read error, because a much larger clone lies one nucleotide away. This rearrangement joins TRBV7-9 to TRBJ2-7, with TRBD2 matching 7 bases. The CDR3 consists of 13 residues. CDR1 SEHNR and CDR2 FQNEAQ come from the germline V gene (reference sequence). The CDR3: CAGSLGLDGEQYF. The CDR3 bases are TGTGCCGGCAGCTTAGGACTAGACGGCGAGCAGTACTTC.

This clonotype was seen at least ten times. The genes are TRBV3-1 and TRBJ1-5; possibly TRBD1 for D (5 bases). The CDR3 loop spans 14 amino acids. In germline, CDR1 is LGHDT, CDR2 YNNKEL (reference sequence). V dropped 6 bases and J dropped 11 bases, with 20 bases sitting between them. In DNA form, the CDR3 reads TGTGCCAGCAGGGAGACAAGCAGGGTCAGGACCCAGCATTTT. Protein sequence: CASRETSRVRTQHF.

This clonotype was seen ten or more times. The DNA of the CDR3 is TGTGCCAGCAGTTCCGAGGACATTCAGTACTTC. Residues: CASSSEDIQYF. This chain uses TRBV12-3 or TRBV12-4 with TRBJ2-4, with D unclear. The V gene lost 4 bases and the J gene lost 8 bases, with 6 bases spanning the gap. CDR3 size: 11 residues.

About this clonotype itself: A much bigger clone sits one base away, suggesting this may be a read error. The rearrangement joins TRBV14 to TRBJ2-3; the D is unclear. CDR3 length: 14 amino acids. CDR1 and CDR2 from the germline V gene are SGHDN and FVKESK. V lost 6 bases and J lost 4, with 14 bases in between. The DNA of the CDR3 is TGTGCCAGCAGACCGGGCCCCAGCGCAGATACGCAGTATTTT. This encodes CASRPGPSADTQYF.

The V gene is TRBV9, the J gene TRBJ2-2; no clear D gene. The CDR3 totals 12 residues. Per germline, CDR1 SGDLS and CDR2 YYNGEE. Trimming removed 3 bases from V and 6 bases from J, with 6 bases in between. As DNA, the CDR3 is TGTGCCAGCAGCGGAGATTCCGGGGAGCTGTTTTTT. Translated, it gives CASSGDSGELFF. The whole variable domain, remainder taken from reference TRBV9 and TRBJ2-2, is DSGVTQTPKHLITATGQRVTLRCSPRSGDLSVYWYQQSLDQGLQFLIQYYNGEERAKGNILERFSAQQFPDLHSELNLSSLELGDSALYFCASSGDSGELFFGEGSRLTVL.

This clonotype was found many times. The chain combines TRBV5-1 with TRBJ1-2; 8 nucleotides line up with TRBD1. CDR3 length equals 15 residues. Germline V gene lookup returns CDR1 SGHRS and CDR2 YFSETQ. After removal of 3 bases from V and 4 bases from J, the junction contained 8 bases not matched to a gene. The CDR3 DNA sequence: TGCGCCAGCAGCTGGCGACAGGGGAGAACCTATGGCTACACCTTC. Translated: CASSWRQGRTYGYTF. The variable domain in full, with the rest retrieved from reference TRBV5-1 and TRBJ1-2, is KAGVTQTPRYLIKTRGQQVTLSCSPISGHRSVSWYQQTPGQGLQFLFEYFSETQRNKGNFPGRFSGRQFSNSRSEMNVSTLELGDSALYLCASSWRQGRTYGYTFGSGTRLTVV.

About this clonotype itself: A single base separates this from a much larger clone, so it may be a read error. The rearrangement uses TRBV20-1 and TRBJ2-3; TRBD2 matches at 10 bases. CDR1 is DFQATT, CDR2 SNEGSKA, per germline (reference sequence). V shed 1 base, J shed 6 bases, and the junction held 16 bases outside the gene matches. The CDR3 has 18 amino acids. The CDR3 is CSARADLAGASTSDTQYF. The CDR3 bases are TGCAGTGCTAGAGCGGATCTAGCGGGGGCCTCCACTTCGGATACGCAGTATTTT.